This T cell receptor (beta chain) appears in the sequencing data of a study of CD8 T cells in ankylosing spondylitis. Notes on the study in general: CD8+ by phenotype, disease-linked clones were relatively rare in peripheral blood.

The CDR3 loop spans 15 amino acids. Germline CDR1 PRHDT, CDR2 FYEKMQ (reference sequence). V lost 4 bases, J lost 3 bases, and 9 bases stayed unmatched. About this clonotype: No antigen is known for it.

TCRdb called the 5' RACE reads again in MiXCR, with one record for every CDR3 protein. The sample consists of approximately 350,000 distinct CDR3 sequences, roughly 22% of them appearing once. The clonotype comes from a male donor with ankylosing spondylitis or in good health (not recorded which). The J gene is TRBJ2-7, the V gene TRBV13; 7 bases are a match to TRBD2. The sample consisted of blood, either unsorted or a sorted T cell fraction (not recorded which). CDR3 coding DNA: TGTGCCAGCAGCTGGCCAGAGCGGGGATACTACGAGCAGTACTTC. Translated, it gives CASSWPERGYYEQYF.